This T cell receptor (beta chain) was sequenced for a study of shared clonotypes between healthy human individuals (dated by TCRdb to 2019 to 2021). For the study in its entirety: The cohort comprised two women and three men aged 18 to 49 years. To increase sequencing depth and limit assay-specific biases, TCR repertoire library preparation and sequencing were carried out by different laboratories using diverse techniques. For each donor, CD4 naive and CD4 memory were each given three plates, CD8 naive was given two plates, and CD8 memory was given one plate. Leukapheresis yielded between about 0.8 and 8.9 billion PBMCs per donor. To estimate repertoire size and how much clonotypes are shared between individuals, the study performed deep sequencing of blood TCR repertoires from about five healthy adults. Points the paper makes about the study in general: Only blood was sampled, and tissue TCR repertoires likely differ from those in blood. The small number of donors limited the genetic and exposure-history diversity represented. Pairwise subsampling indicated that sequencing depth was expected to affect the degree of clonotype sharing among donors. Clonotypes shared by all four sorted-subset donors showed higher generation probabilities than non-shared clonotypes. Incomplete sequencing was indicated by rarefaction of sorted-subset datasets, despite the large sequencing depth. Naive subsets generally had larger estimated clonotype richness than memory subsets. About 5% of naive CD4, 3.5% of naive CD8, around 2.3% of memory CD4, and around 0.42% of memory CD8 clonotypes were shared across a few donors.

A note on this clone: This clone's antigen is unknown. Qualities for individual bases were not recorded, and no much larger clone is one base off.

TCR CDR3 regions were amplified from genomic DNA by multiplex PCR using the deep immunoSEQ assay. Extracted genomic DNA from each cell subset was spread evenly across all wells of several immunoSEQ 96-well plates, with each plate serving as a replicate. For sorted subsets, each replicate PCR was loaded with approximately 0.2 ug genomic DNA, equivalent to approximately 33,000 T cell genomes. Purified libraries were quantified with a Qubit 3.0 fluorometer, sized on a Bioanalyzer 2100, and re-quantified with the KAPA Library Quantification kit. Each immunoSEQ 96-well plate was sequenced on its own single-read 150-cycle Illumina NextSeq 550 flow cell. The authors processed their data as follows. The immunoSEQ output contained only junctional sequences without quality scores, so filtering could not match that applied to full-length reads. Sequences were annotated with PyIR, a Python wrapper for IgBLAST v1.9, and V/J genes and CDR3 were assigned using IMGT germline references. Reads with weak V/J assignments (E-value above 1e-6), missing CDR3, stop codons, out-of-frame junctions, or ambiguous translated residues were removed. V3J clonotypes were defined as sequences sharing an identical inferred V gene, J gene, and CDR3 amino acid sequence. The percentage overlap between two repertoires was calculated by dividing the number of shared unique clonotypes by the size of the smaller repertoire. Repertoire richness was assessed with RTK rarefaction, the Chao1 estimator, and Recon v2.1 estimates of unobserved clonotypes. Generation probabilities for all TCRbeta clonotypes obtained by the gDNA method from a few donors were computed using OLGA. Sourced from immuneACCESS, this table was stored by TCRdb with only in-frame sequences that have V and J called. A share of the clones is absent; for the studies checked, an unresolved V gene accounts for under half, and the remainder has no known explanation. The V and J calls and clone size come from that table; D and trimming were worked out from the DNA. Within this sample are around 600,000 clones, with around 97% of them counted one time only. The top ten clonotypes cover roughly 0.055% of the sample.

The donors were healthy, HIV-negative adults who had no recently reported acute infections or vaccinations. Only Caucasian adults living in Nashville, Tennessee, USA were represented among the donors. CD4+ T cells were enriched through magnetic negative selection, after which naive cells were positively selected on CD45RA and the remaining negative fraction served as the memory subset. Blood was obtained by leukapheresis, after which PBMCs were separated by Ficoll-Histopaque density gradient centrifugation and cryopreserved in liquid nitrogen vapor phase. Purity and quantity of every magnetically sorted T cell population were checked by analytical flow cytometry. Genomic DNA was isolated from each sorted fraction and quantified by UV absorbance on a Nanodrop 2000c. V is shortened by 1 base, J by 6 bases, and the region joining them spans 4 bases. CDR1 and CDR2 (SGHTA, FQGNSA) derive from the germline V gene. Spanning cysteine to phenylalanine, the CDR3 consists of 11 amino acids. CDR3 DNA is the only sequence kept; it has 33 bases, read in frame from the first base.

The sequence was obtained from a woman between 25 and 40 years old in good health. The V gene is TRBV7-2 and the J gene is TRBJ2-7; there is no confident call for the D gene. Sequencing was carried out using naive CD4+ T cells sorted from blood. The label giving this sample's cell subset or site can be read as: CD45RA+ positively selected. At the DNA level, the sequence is TGTGCCAGCAGCTTAGTTGCCGAGCAGTACTTC. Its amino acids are CASSLVAEQYF.